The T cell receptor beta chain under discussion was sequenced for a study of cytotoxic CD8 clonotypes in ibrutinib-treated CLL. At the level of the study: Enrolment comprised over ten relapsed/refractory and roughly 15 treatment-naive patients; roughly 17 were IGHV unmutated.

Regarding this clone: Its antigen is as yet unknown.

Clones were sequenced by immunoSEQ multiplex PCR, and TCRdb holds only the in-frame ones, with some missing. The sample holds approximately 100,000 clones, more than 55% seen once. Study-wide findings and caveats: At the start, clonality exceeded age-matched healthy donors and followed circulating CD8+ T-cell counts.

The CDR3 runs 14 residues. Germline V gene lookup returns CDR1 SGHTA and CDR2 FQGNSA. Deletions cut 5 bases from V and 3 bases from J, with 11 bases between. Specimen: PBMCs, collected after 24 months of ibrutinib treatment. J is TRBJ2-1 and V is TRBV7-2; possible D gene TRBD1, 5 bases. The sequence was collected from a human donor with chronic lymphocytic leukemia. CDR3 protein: CASSPETVYNEQFF. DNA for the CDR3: TGTGCCAGCAGCCCGGAGACAGTCTACAATGAGCAGTTCTTC.